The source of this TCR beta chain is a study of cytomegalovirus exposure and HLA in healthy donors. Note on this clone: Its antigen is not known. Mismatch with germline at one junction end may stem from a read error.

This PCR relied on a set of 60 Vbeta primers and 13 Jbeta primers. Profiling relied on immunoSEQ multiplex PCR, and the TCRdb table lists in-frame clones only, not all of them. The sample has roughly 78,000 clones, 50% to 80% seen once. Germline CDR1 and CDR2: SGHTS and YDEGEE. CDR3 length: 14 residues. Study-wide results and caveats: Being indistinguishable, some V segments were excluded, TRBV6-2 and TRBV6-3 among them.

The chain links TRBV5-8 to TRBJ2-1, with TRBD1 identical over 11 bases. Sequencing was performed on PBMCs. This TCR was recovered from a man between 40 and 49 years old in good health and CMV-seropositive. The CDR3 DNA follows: TGTGCCAGCAGTTTGGGACAGGGGGTCGATGAGCAGTTCTTC. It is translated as CASSLGQGVDEQFF.